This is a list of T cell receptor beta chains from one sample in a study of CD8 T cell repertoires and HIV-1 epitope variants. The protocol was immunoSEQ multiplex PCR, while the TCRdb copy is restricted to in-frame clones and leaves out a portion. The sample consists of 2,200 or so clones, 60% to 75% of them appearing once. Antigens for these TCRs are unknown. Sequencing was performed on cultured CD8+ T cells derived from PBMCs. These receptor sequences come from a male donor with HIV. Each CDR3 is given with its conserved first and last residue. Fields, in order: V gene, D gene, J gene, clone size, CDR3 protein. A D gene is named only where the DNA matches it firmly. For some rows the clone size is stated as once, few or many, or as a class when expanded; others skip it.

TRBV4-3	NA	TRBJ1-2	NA	CASSQSRGLNYGYTF
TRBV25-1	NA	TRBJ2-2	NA	CASSDGELFF
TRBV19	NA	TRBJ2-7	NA	CASSIGLSKPPPYEQYF
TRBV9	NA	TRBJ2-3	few	CASSVEWGGTDTQYF
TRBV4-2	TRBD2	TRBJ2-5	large	CASSQGGAGEETQYF
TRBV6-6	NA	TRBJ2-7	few	CASRPIGGYEQYF
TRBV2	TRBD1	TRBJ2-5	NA	CATSGSGTAFQETQYF
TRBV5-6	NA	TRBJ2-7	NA	CASSDSTVTYEQYF
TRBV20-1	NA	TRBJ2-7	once	CSGKGEYEQYF
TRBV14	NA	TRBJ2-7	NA	CASSQVVSYEQYF
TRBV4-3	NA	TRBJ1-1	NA	CASSQDPAGLGTEAFF